These 20 T cell receptor beta chains were sequenced from one sample in a study of cytomegalovirus exposure and HLA in healthy donors. Vbeta (60) and Jbeta (13) primers were used in the PCR. TCRdb keeps only in-frame clones here, not all; method: immunoSEQ multiplex PCR. The sample contains about 200,000 clones, 70% to 80% of which appear only once. Source material: PBMCs. These receptors came from a woman aged 25 to 45 in good health and CMV-seropositive.

The chain uses TRBV19 and TRBJ1-1, with TRBD1 identical over 7 bases. Germline values: CDR1 LNHDA, CDR2 SQIVND (reference sequence). Trimming at V came to 5 bases and at J to 0 bases, leaving 3 bases not matched to a gene. The CDR3 has 14 residues. CDR3 bases: TGTGCCAGTAGTTTGGGACAGTTGAACACTGAAGCTTTCTTT. Protein sequence: CASSLGQLNTEAFF.

The chain couples TRBV5-1 to TRBJ2-5; 11 bases are a match to TRBD2. The V segment lost 4 bases and the J segment 5 bases; nucleotides outside the gene matches: 10. This CDR3 spans 16 amino acids. Germline CDR1 and CDR2: SGHRS and YFSETQ. The CDR3 loop reads CASSLVTSGGGETQYF. The CDR3 nucleotides read TGCGCCAGCAGCCTGGTCACTAGCGGGGGAGGGGAGACCCAGTACTTC.

The sample holds a few counts of this clone. The V and J genes are TRBV6-5 and TRBJ2-7, with no clear D. Trimming took 9 bases from V and 6 from J, leaving 18 bases between them. The CDR3 has 13 residues. The germline gives CDR1 MNHEY, CDR2 SVGAGI. The CDR3 DNA reads TGTGCCAGTAAGCCGACTGAGGCGGCCGAGCAGTACTTC. This gives the protein CASKPTEAAEQYF.

This CDR3 is CASSPGATNEKLFF. Written as DNA, the CDR3 is TGTGCCAGCAGCCCGGGAGCAACTAATGAAAAACTGTTTTTT. This chain connects TRBV7-9 to TRBJ1-4; the D is unclear. This CDR3 has 14 residues. Germline assignment: CDR1 SEHNR and CDR2 FQNEAQ (reference sequence). Deletions cut 5 bases from V and 0 bases from J, with 7 bases between.

The chain joins TRBV7-8 to TRBJ2-5, with 7 bases that match TRBD2. Germline V lookup: CDR1 SGHVS, CDR2 FQNEAQ. Trimming removed 1 base from V and 3 bases from J; junction bases left unmatched: 2. This CDR3 contains 14 residues. The CDR3 here is CASSLVLAKETQYF. CDR3 DNA sequence: TGTGCCAGCAGCTTAGTACTAGCGAAAGAGACCCAGTACTTC.

This sequence joins TRBV30 and TRBJ1-6; TRBD1 agrees at 7 bases. This CDR3 has 14 amino acids. Germline CDR1 GTSNPN, CDR2 SVGIG (reference sequence). J lost 8 bases, V lost 4 bases, and 8 bases had no gene match. CDR3: CAWTGGGGYSPLHF. The CDR3 DNA reads as TGTGCCTGGACGGGTGGAGGGGGCTATTCACCCCTCCACTTT.

This clone has a single count. The rearrangement joins TRBV5-6 to TRBJ2-2; D perhaps matches TRBD1 (5 bases). Trimming cost V 1 base and J 4 bases, with 11 bases left between them. This CDR3 has 15 amino acids. Germline values: CDR1 SGHDT, CDR2 YYEEEE. CDR3 DNA sequence: TGTGCCAGCAGCTTGCTGGGGCCACTCACCGGGGAGCTGTTTTTT. Protein product: CASSLLGPLTGELFF.

Comment on this clone: Other DNA sequences in the same sample also yield this CDR3. This chain joins TRBV20-1 and TRBJ2-7; possibly TRBD1 for D (6 bases). Trimming removed 3 bases at V and 3 bases at J, with 6 bases between. The CDR3 runs 11 residues. The V gene's germline CDR1 is DFQATT and CDR2 SNEGSKA (reference sequence). The CDR3 loop is CSARDSYEQYF. In DNA, the CDR3 is TGCAGTGCTAGGGACAGCTACGAGCAGTACTTC.

The chain couples TRBV10-3 to TRBJ2-1, with TRBD1 identical over 7 bases. CDR3 size: 12 residues. CDR1 is ENHRY and CDR2 is SYGVKD in the germline V gene. Unmatched junction bases numbered 2, after V lost 4 bases and J lost 8 bases. The CDR3 region has the DNA TGTGCCATCAGTGGACAGGGACATGAGCAGTTCTTC. Its protein product is CAISGQGHEQFF.

The chain uses TRBV19 and TRBJ2-1; 10 bases agree with TRBD2. In germline, CDR1 is LNHDA, CDR2 SQIVND (reference sequence). The CDR3 is made up of 16 amino acids. V lost 5 bases, J lost 6 bases, and 10 bases stayed unmatched. Here the CDR3 DNA reads TGTGCCAGTAGTTACCTAGCGGGAGCCCGGGGCAATGAGCAGTTCTTC. Its translation: CASSYLAGARGNEQFF. Supplemented by reference TRBV19 and TRBJ2-1, the full variable domain reads DGGITQSPKYLFRKEGQNVTLSCEQNLNHDAMYWYRQDPGQGLRLIYYSQIVNDFQKGDIAEGYSVSREKKESFPLTVTSAQKNPTAFYLCASSYLAGARGNEQFFGPGTRLTVL.

The gene calls are TRBV2 and TRBJ1-1, with D perhaps matching TRBD1 (6 bases). Trimming pared 9 bases from V and 4 bases from J, leaving 18 bases between. The CDR3 has 14 residues. CDR1 is SNHLY, CDR2 FYNNEI, per germline. The CDR3, as DNA: TGTGCCAGTGAAGCCCAGGGGTTGAGCACTGAAGCTTTCTTT. As protein: CASEAQGLSTEAFF. Using reference TRBV2 and TRBJ1-1 for the parts outside the CDR3, the full variable domain is EPEVTQTPSHQVTQMGQEVILRCVPISNHLYFYWYRQILGQKVEFLVSFYNNEISEKSEIFDDQFSVERPDGSNFTLKIRSTKLEDSAMYFCASEAQGLSTEAFFGQGTRLTVV.

This chain joins TRBV28 and TRBJ2-1; TRBD2 matches at 12 bases. Germline-derived CDR1 and CDR2 are MDHEN and SYDVKM. The CDR3 extends over 15 amino acids. The V segment lost 4 bases and the J segment 6 bases; nucleotides outside the gene matches: 4. For the CDR3, the DNA is TGTGCCAGCAGTTACCTAGCGGGAGGGGGCAATGAGCAGTTCTTC. Its protein is CASSYLAGGGNEQFF.

This clone was counted a few times. The chain carries TRBV5-6 and TRBJ1-5, with D possibly being TRBD1 (6 bases). The CDR3 has 15 residues. Germline CDR1 and CDR2: SGHDT and YYEEEE. V was trimmed by 1 base and J by 4 bases, leaving 12 bases between them. This chain's CDR3 is CASSLWAGENQPQHF. CDR3 in DNA: TGTGCCAGCAGCTTGTGGGCAGGGGAAAATCAGCCCCAGCATTTT.

This clone has only one observation. This sequence joins TRBV2 and TRBJ2-1; TRBD1 is a possible D gene (6 bases). The CDR3 loop spans 18 amino acids. The ends were cut back, 1 base at V and 3 bases at J, with 19 bases in the middle. CDR1 is SNHLY, CDR2 FYNNEI, per germline. Here the CDR3 reads CASSEDRVLGQSYNEQFF. Here the CDR3 DNA reads TGTGCCAGCAGTGAAGACAGGGTACTGGGGCAAAGCTACAATGAGCAGTTCTTC.

The gene calls are TRBV4-2 and TRBJ2-7; TRBD1 agrees at 9 bases. The CDR3 has 16 amino acids. Trimming removed 0 bases from V and 5 bases from J; junction bases left unmatched: 8. Germline V gives CDR1 LGHNA, CDR2 YNFKEQ. This CDR3 is CASSQDWGTGTNEQYF. The CDR3 DNA reads TGTGCCAGCAGCCAAGATTGGGGGACAGGGACTAACGAGCAGTACTTC.

This clone came up once. This chain joins TRBV19 and TRBJ1-2, with D perhaps matching TRBD1 (6 bases). The CDR3 is 13 amino acids. Germline V gene lookup returns CDR1 LNHDA and CDR2 SQIVND (reference sequence). Deletions cut 3 bases from V and 6 bases from J, with 11 bases between. For the CDR3, the DNA is TGTGCCAGTAGTATTATGACAGGAGATGGCTACACCTTC. The encoded protein is CASSIMTGDGYTF.

The genes are TRBV27 and TRBJ1-3; D possibly corresponds to TRBD1 (6 bases). Deletions cut 7 bases from V and 0 bases from J, with 13 bases between. This CDR3 region has 15 residues. The germline V gene has CDR1 MNHEY and CDR2 SMNVEV (reference sequence). The CDR3 region has the DNA TGTGCCAGCAACCGGACAGTCAGCTCTGGAAACACCATATATTTT. Its translation is CASNRTVSSGNTIYF.

The J gene is TRBJ2-1, the V gene TRBV4-3, with 9 bases matching TRBD2. Germline lookup yields CDR1 LGHNA and CDR2 YSLEER. Germline trimming cut 3 bases from V and 4 bases from J; bases unmatched to any gene: 7. This CDR3 is 16 amino acids long. This CDR3 reads CASSHKRTSEYNEQFF. The CDR3 DNA follows: TGCGCCAGCAGCCATAAAAGGACTAGCGAATACAATGAGCAGTTCTTC.

The chain carries TRBV4-1 and TRBJ2-3, with 10 bases aligning to TRBD2. Per the germline V gene, CDR1 is MGHRA and CDR2 is YSYEKL. After removal of 0 bases from V and 1 base from J, the junction contained 1 base not matched to a gene. The CDR3 loop spans 16 amino acids. The CDR3 loop is CASSQDLAGGTDTQYF. CDR3 sequence (DNA): TGCGCCAGCAGCCAAGATCTAGCGGGGGGCACAGATACGCAGTATTTT.

The V and J genes are TRBV21-1 and TRBJ1-2; TRBD1 reflects the table's D call only, with no check against the DNA. TRBV21-1 is marked as a pseudogene. The CDR3 is made up of 13 amino acids. In DNA, the CDR3 is TGTGCCAGCAGATTACAGGCGTTCTATGGCTACACCTTC. Protein sequence: CASRLQAFYGYTF.